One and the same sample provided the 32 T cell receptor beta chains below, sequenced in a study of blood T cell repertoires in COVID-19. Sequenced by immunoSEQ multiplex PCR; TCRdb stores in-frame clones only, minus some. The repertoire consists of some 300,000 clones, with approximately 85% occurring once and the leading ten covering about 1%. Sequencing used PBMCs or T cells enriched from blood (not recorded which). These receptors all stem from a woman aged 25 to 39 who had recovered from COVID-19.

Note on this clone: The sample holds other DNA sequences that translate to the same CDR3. CDR3 protein: CASSVGENQPQHF. The CDR3 DNA reads as TGTGCCAGCAGCGTTGGGGAGAATCAGCCCCAGCATTTT. The V and J genes are TRBV9 and TRBJ1-5; no firm D call. There are 13 residues in the CDR3. Trimming took off 2 bases at V and 4 bases at J, with 7 bases between the two ends. Germline CDR1 is SGDLS and CDR2 is YYNGEE.

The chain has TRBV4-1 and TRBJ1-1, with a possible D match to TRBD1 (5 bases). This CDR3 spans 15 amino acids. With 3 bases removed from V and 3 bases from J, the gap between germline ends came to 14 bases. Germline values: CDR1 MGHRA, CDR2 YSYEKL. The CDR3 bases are TGCGCCAGCAGCCAGGTCGCCATAGGGGACACTGAAGCTTTCTTT. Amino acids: CASSQVAIGDTEAFF.

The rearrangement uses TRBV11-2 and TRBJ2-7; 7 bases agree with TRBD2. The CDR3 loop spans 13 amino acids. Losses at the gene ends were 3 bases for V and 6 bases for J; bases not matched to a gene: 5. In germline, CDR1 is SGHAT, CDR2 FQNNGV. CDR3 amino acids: CASSLWEGFEQYF. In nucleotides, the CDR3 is TGTGCCAGCAGCTTGTGGGAGGGGTTCGAGCAGTACTTC.

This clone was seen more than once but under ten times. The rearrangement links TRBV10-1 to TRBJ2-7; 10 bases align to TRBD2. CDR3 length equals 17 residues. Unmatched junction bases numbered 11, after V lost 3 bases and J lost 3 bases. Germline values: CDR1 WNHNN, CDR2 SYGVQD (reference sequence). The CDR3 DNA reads TGCGCCAGCAGTGAAGGACTAGCGGTTGGTAAGGGCTACGAGCAGTACTTC. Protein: CASSEGLAVGKGYEQYF.

CDR3 protein: CASSLDVGTKNEKLFF. CDR3 sequence (DNA): TGTGCCAGCAGCTTGGATGTAGGGACTAAAAATGAAAAACTGTTTTTT. The chain combines TRBV7-8 with TRBJ1-4; a possible D gene is TRBD1 (5 bases). CDR1 and CDR2 from the germline V gene are SGHVS and FQNEAQ. The V and J ends lost 3 bases and 5 bases respectively, with 16 bases between them. CDR3 length: 16 amino acids. Supplemented by reference TRBV7-8 and TRBJ1-4, the full variable domain reads GAGVSQSPRYKVAKRGQDVALRCDPISGHVSLFWYQQALGQGPEFLTYFQNEAQLDKSGLPSDRFFAERPEGSVSTLKIQRTQQEDSAVYLCASSLDVGTKNEKLFFGSGTQLSVL.

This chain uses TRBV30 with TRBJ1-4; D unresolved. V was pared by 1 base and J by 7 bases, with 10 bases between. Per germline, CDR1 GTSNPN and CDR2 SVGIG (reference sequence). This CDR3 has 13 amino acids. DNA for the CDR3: TGTGCCTGGAGTGAGGTGAGGGCTGAAAAACTGTTTTTT. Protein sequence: CAWSEVRAEKLFF. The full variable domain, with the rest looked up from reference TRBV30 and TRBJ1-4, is SQTIHQWPATLVQPVGSPLSLECTVEGTSNPNLYWYRQAAGRGLQLLFYSVGIGQISSEVPQNLSASRPQDRQFILSSKKLLLSDSGFYLCAWSEVRAEKLFFGSGTQLSVL.

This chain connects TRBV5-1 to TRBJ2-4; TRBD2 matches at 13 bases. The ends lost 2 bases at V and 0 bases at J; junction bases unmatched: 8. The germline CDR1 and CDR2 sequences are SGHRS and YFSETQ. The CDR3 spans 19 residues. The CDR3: CASSLTSGRVPVAKNIQYF. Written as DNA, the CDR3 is TGCGCCAGCAGCTTAACTAGCGGGAGGGTTCCCGTAGCCAAAAACATTCAGTACTTC.

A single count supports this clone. The CDR3 nucleotides read TGTGCCAGCAGTACCTCTCGACAGGGCGATCAGCCCCAGCATTTT. This sequence encodes CASSTSRQGDQPQHF. The J gene is TRBJ1-5, the V gene TRBV6-5; TRBD1 matches at 7 bases. This CDR3 contains 15 residues. Germline-derived CDR1 and CDR2 are MNHEY and SVGAGI. After removal of 5 bases from V and 5 bases from J, the junction contained 9 bases not matched to a gene.

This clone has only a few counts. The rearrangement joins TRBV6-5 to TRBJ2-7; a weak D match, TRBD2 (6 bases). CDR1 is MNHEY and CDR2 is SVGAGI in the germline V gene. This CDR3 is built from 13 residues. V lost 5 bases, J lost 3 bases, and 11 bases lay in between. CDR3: CASSKRGNYEQYF. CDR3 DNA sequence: TGTGCCAGCAGTAAACGGGGGAACTACGAGCAGTACTTC.

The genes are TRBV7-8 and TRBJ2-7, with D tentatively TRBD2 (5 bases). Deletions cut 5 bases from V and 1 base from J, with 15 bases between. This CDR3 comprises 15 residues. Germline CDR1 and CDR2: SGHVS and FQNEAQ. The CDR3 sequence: CASSQDPGKSYEQYF. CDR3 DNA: TGTGCCAGCAGCCAGGACCCCGGGAAATCCTACGAGCAGTACTTC.

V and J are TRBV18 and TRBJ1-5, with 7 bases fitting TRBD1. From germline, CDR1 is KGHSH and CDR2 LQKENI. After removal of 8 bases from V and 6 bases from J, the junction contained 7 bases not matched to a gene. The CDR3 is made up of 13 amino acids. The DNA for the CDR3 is TGTGCCAGCAGACAGGGCCGGGGTCAGCCCCAGCATTTT. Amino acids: CASRQGRGQPQHF.

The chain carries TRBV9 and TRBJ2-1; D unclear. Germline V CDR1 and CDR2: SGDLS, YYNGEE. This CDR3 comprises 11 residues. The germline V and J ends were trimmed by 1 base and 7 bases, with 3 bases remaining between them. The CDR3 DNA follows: TGTGCCAGCAGCGTAACTAATGAGCAGTTCTTC. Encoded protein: CASSVTNEQFF. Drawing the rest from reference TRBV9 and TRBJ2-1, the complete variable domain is DSGVTQTPKHLITATGQRVTLRCSPRSGDLSVYWYQQSLDQGLQFLIQYYNGEERAKGNILERFSAQQFPDLHSELNLSSLELGDSALYFCASSVTNEQFFGPGTRLTVL.

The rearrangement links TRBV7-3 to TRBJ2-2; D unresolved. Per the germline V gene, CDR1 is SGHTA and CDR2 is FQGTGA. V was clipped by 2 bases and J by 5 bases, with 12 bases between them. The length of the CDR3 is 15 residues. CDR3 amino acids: CASSLRLGATGELFF. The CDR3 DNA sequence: TGTGCCAGCAGCTTACGGCTGGGCGCGACCGGGGAGCTGTTTTTT.

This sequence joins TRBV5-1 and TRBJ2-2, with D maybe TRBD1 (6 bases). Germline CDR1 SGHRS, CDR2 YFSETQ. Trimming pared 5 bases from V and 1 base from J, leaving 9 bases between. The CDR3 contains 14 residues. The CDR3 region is CASSGTKNTGELFF. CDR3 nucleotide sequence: TGCGCCAGCAGTGGGACAAAGAACACCGGGGAGCTGTTTTTT.

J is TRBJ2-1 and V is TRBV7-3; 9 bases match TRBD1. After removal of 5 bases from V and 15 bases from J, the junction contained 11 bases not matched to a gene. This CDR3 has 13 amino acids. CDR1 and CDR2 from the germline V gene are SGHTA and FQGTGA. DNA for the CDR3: TGTGCCAGCAGCCACGGACAGGGGACCGGTGGGTTCTTC. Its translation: CASSHGQGTGGFF. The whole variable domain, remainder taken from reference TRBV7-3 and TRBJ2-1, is GAGVSQTPSNKVTEKGKYVELRCDPISGHTALYWYRQSLGQGPEFLIYFQGTGAADDSGLPNDRFFAVRPEGSVSTLKIQRTERGDSAVYLCASSHGQGTGGFFGPGTRLTVL.

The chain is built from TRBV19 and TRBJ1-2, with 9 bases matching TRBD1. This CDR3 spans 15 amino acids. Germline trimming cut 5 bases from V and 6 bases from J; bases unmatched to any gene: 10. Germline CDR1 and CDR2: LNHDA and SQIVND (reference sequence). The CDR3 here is CASSLWTGDNHGYTF. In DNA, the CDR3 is TGTGCCAGTAGTCTATGGACAGGGGACAATCATGGCTACACCTTC.

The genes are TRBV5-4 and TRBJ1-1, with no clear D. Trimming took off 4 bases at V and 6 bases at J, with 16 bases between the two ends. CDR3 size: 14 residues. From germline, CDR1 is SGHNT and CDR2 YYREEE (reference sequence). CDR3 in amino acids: CASSPEAGRPEAFF. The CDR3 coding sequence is TGTGCCAGCAGCCCAGAGGCTGGTAGGCCTGAAGCTTTCTTT. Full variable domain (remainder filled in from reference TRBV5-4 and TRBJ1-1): ETGVTQSPTHLIKTRGQQVTLRCSSQSGHNTVSWYQQALGQGPQFIFQYYREEENGRGNFPPRFSGLQFPNYSSELNVNALELDDSALYLCASSPEAGRPEAFFGQGTRLTVV.

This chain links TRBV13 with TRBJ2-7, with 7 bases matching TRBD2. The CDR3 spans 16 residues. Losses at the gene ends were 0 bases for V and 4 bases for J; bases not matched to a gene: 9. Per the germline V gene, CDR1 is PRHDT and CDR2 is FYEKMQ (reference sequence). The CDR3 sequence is CASSLGFDGEGYEQYF. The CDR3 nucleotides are TGTGCCAGCAGCTTAGGGTTCGATGGGGAGGGGTACGAGCAGTACTTC.

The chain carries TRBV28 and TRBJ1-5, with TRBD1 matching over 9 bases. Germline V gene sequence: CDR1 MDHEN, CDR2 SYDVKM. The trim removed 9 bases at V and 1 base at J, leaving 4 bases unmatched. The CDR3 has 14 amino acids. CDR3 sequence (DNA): TGTGCCAGTACCGGGACAGGGAGCAATCAGCCCCAGCATTTT. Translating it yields CASTGTGSNQPQHF.

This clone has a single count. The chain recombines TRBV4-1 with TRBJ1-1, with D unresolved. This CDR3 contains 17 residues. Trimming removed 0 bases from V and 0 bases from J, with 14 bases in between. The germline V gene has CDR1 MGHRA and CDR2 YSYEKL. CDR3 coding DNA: TGCGCCAGCAGCCAAGATATGAATGTGGCGGTGAACACTGAAGCTTTCTTT. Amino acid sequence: CASSQDMNVAVNTEAFF.

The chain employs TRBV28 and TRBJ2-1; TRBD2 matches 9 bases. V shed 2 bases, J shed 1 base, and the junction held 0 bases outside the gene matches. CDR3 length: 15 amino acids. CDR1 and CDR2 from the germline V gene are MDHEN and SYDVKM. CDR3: CASSLAGGSYNEQFF. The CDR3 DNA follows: TGTGCCAGCAGTTTAGCGGGAGGGTCCTACAATGAGCAGTTCTTC.

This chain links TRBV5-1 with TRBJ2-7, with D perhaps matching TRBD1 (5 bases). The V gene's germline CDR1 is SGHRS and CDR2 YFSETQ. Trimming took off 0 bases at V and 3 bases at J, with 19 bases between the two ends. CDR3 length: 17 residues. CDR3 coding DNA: TGCGCCAGCAGCTTGGGGTCCCCATTTATAGGGGACTACGAGCAGTACTTC. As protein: CASSLGSPFIGDYEQYF. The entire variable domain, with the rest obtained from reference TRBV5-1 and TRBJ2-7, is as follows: KAGVTQTPRYLIKTRGQQVTLSCSPISGHRSVSWYQQTPGQGLQFLFEYFSETQRNKGNFPGRFSGRQFSNSRSEMNVSTLELGDSALYLCASSLGSPFIGDYEQYFGPGTRLTVT.

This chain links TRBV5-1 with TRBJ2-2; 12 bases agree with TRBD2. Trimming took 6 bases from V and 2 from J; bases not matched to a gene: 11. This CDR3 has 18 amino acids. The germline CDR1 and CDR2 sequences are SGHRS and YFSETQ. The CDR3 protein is CASKRLAGGPRNTGELFF. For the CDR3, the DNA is TGCGCCAGCAAACGGCTAGCGGGGGGGCCGAGAAACACCGGGGAGCTGTTTTTT.

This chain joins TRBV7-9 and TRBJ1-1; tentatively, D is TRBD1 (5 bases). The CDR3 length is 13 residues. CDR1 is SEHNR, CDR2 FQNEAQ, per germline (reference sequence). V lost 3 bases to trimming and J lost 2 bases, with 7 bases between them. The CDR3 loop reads CASSFTGNTEAFF. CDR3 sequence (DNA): TGTGCCAGCAGCTTCACAGGTAACACTGAAGCTTTCTTT.

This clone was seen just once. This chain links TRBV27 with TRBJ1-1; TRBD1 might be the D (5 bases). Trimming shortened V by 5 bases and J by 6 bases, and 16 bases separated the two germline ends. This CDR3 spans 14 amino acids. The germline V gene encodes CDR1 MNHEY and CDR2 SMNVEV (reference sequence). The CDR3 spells CASSPTGRGSEAFF. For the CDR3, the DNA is TGTGCCAGCAGTCCGACCGGGAGGGGTTCTGAAGCTTTCTTT.

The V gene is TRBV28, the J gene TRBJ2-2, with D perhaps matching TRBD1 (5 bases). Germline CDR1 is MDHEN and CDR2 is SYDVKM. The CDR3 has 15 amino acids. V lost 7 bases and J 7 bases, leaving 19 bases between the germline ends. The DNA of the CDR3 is TGTGCCAGCAACTCACTCAGGGTATTTGACGGGGAGCTGTTTTTT. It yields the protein CASNSLRVFDGELFF.

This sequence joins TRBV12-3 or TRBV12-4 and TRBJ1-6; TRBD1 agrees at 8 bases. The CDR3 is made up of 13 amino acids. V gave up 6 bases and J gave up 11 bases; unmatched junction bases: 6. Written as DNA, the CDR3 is TGTGCCAGCAGCCCATCGGACAGGGCACCCCTCCACTTT. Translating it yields CASSPSDRAPLHF.

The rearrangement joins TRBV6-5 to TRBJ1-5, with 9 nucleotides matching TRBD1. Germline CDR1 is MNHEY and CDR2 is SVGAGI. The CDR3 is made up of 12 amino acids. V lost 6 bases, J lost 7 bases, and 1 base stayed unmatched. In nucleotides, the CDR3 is TGTGCCAGCAGCACAGGGGGCCAGCCCCAGCATTTT. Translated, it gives CASSTGGQPQHF.

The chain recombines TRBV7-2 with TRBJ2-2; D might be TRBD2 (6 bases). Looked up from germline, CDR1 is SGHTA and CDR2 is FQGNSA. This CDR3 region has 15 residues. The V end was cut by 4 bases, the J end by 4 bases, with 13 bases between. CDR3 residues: CASSWDWRTTGELFF. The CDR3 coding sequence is TGTGCCAGCAGCTGGGACTGGCGGACCACCGGGGAGCTGTTTTTT.

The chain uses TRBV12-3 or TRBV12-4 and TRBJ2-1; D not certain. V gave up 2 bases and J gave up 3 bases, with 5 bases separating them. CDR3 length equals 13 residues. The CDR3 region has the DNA TGTGCCAGCAGTTTACTAAACTACAATGAGCAGTTCTTC. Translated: CASSLLNYNEQFF.

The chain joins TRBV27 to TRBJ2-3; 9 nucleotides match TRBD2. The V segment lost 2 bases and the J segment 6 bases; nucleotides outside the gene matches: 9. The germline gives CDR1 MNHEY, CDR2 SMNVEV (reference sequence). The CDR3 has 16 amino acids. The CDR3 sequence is CASSLAGGRLGDTQYF. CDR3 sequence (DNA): TGTGCCAGCAGTTTAGCGGGGGGGCGTTTAGGGGATACGCAGTATTTT.

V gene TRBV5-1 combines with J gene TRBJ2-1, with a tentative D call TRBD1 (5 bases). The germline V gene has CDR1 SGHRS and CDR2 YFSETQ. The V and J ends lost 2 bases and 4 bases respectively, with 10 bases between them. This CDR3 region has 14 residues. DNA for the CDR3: TGCGCCAGCAGCTTCGGACAAATTTACAATGAGCAGTTCTTC. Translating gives CASSFGQIYNEQFF.